This T cell receptor (beta chain) was found in a study of T cells in Graves' hyperthyroidism and ophthalmopathy. The CDR3 runs 16 residues. The ends were cut back, 7 bases at V and 3 bases at J, with 16 bases in the middle. Germline V gives CDR1 LNHDA, CDR2 SQIVND (reference sequence). TCR beta CDR3 sequences were amplified from RNA transcripts. HTBI primers were used for first-round RT-PCR of the TCR CDR3. TCRdb processed the multiplex PCR reads anew with MiXCR; each CDR3 protein has one entry. This sample has approximately 570,000 distinct CDR3 sequences, with 15% to 20% found just once. Findings of the study overall: Most thyroid clonotypes with frequency above 0.001 were detected in blood.

The sample holds a few counts of this clonotype. The antigen remains unidentified. What was sequenced was blood. This clonotype originated in a middle-aged man with Graves' ophthalmopathy. V is TRBV19 and J is TRBJ2-6; D gene uncertain. DNA for the CDR3: TGTGCCAGTAATTCGCCCTCCGGCTATGGGGCCAACGTCCTGACTTTC. Residues: CASNSPSGYGANVLTF.